This TCR beta chain originates from a study of T cell clones after liver transplantation. Looking at the study overall: Graft-donor-reactive sequences were compared with third-party-reactive TCRbeta sequences from pre-transplant mixed lymphocyte reactions.

The protocol was immunoSEQ multiplex PCR, while the TCRdb copy is restricted to in-frame clones and leaves out a portion. This sample has around 120,000 clones, with over 75% found just once. CDR3 size: 12 residues. Germline loops: CDR1 SGHNT, CDR2 YENEEA. Trimming left V 1 base short and J 7 bases short, with 8 bases between. The genes are TRBV11-3 and TRBJ2-7; no firm D call. Sequenced material: CD4+ T cells from blood, taken 12 months after liver transplant. The TCR originated in a human patient who received a liver transplant. A share of the T cells may be of graft donor origin. CDR3 in amino acids: CASSLGHGEQYF. CDR3 bases: TGTGCCAGCAGCTTAGGTCATGGAGAGCAGTACTTC. The full variable domain, its missing parts supplied by reference TRBV11-3 and TRBJ2-7, is EAGVVQSPRYKIIEKKQPVAFWCNPISGHNTLYWYLQNLGQGPELLIRYENEEAVDDSQLPKDRFSAERLKGVDSTLKIQPAELGDSAVYLCASSLGHGEQYFGPGTRLTVT.